This TCR beta chain was obtained from a study of blood T cell repertoires in COVID-19. The CDR3 runs 13 residues. The V gene's germline CDR1 is KGHDR and CDR2 SFDVKD. The ends lost 9 bases at V and 9 bases at J; junction bases unmatched: 5. Original processing notes: Amplification of reference gene primers was used by the study to estimate nucleated cell counts. Generated by immunoSEQ multiplex PCR, the TCRdb table keeps only in-frame clones and is missing some. The DNA was the basis for D and trimming; V, J and clone size are from that table. The table records about 410,000 clones, 90% of them present only once. Self-reported history from a screening survey and questionnaire set each donor's cohort. Two consecutive negative NP/OP PCR tests, clearance, or resolved symptoms defined Cohort 3 recovery.

Sequenced sample: PBMCs or T cells enriched from blood (not recorded which). The chain joins TRBV24-1 to TRBJ2-1; 12 nucleotides agree with TRBD1. This sequence originates from a man aged 18 to 30 who had recovered from COVID-19. As DNA, the CDR3 is TGTGCCACCGGGGACAGGGGGCTCGGTGAGCAGTTCTTC. Encoded protein: CATGDRGLGEQFF.